Listed below are T cell receptor beta chains from one sample, sequenced in a study of T cell responses to AZD1222 COVID-19 vaccine. Produced via immunoSEQ multiplex PCR; TCRdb's table is partial and in-frame only. The data hold about 160,000 clones, with approximately 87% observed a single time. The sequencing here drew on peripheral blood, taken 28 days after the second AZD1222 dose. These receptors were taken from an adult who received the AZD1222 COVID-19 vaccine. CDR3s include the opening cysteine and the closing phenylalanine or tryptophan. D genes are given only for firm matches. Not every row has a clone size; where given, it reads once, few, many or a size class.

clone_size j_call d_call v_call cdr3_aa cdr3_nt
once TRBJ2-2 . TRBV19 CASSTQGTGELFF TGTGCCAGTAGTACCCAGGGCACCGGGGAGCTGTTTTTT
few TRBJ1-1 . TRBV13 CASRDDGRNTEAFF TGTGCCAGCAGGGACGACGGTCGAAACACTGAAGCTTTCTTT
. TRBJ1-1 . TRBV5-1 CASSLAEGSEAFF TGCGCCAGCAGCCTCGCGGAGGGCAGCGAAGCTTTCTTT
. TRBJ1-1 TRBD1 TRBV9 CASSVEDRAEAFF TGTGCCAGCAGCGTGGAAGACAGGGCTGAAGCTTTCTTT
. TRBJ1-5 TRBD1 TRBV5-6 CASSRQGDSNQPQHF TGTGCCAGCAGCCGACAGGGGGATAGCAATCAGCCCCAGCATTTT
. TRBJ1-2 TRBD1 TRBV27 CASREGQGLGYTF TGTGCCAGCCGAGAGGGACAGGGTTTAGGCTACACCTTC
. TRBJ1-2 . TRBV19 CASSPAGTLNYGYTF TGTGCCAGTAGTCCTGCAGGGACCCTTAACTATGGCTACACCTTC
. TRBJ1-6 . TRBV19 CASKDRDSPLHF TGTGCCAGTAAGGACCGTGATTCACCCCTCCACTTT
once TRBJ2-2 . TRBV9 CASSVGVWANTGELFF TGTGCCAGCAGCGTAGGCGTATGGGCGAACACCGGGGAGCTGTTTTTT
. TRBJ2-5 . TRBV7-8 CASRFDLETQYF TGTGCCAGCAGATTCGACTTGGAGACCCAGTACTTC
. TRBJ2-7 TRBD1 TRBV2 CASSRQGGNDEQYF TGTGCCAGCAGTAGACAGGGCGGTAATGACGAGCAGTACTTC
. TRBJ1-2 . TRBV6-2/TRBV6-3 CASSYHLRTANYGYTF TGTGCCAGCAGTTACCACCTGAGGACAGCCAACTATGGCTACACCTTC
. TRBJ1-2 TRBD1 TRBV5-1 CASSLVGTGYGYTF TGCGCCAGCAGCTTGGTAGGGACAGGCTATGGCTACACCTTC